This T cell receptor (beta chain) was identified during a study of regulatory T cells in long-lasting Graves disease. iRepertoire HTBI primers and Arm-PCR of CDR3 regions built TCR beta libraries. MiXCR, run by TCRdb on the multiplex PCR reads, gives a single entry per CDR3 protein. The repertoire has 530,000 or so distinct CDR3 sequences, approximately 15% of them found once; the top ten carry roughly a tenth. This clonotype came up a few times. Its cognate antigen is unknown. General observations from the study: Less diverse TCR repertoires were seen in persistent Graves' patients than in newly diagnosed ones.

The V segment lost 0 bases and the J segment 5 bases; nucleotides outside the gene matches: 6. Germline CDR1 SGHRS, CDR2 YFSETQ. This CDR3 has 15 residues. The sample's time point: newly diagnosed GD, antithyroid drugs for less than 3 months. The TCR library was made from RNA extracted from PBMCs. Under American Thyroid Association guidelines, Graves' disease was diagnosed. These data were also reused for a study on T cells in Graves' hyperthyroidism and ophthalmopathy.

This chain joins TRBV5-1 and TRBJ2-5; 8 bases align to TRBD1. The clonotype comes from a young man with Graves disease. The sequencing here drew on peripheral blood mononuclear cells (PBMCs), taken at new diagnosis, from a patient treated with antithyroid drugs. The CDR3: CASSLGQGIEETQYF. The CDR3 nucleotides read TGCGCCAGCAGCTTGGGACAGGGGATCGAGGAGACCCAGTACTTC.